This entry describes one TCR beta chain. Study members were between about 18 and 95 years old and lived in roughly 24 US regions. Cohort placement rested on clinical history that participants reported themselves. As originally analysed: The authors estimated nucleated cell counts from reference gene primer amplification. Some clones are missing from TCRdb's copy, which holds only in-frame ones; the method was immunoSEQ multiplex PCR. V and J calls and clone size come straight from that table; D and trimming were deduced from the DNA. The sample comprises approximately 170,000 clones, 84% of which are singletons, and roughly 12% rests with the top ten. These data originate in a study of blood T cell repertoires in COVID-19. Study summary: T cells, B-cell-depleted T cells, or PBMCs supplied cDNA or gDNA.

There are 14 residues in the CDR3. Germline loops: CDR1 MNHEY, CDR2 SVGAGI. After removal of 6 bases from V and 8 bases from J, the junction contained 10 bases not matched to a gene. The gene calls are TRBV6-5 and TRBJ1-2; 9 bases agree with TRBD1. The receptor was derived from a man in his fifties who had recovered from COVID-19. Sequencing was carried out using PBMCs or T cells enriched from blood (not recorded which). As DNA, the CDR3 is TGTGCCAGCAGGGTGGGACAGGGACTAAAGGGCTACACCTTC. This sequence encodes CASRVGQGLKGYTF.